The subject of this entry is one T cell receptor beta chain. Antigen specificity is unknown. The sample originates from a study of T cell responses to AZD1222 COVID-19 vaccine. Overall study findings and caveats: It should be noted that donors were predominantly white British and more often female, and clonal diversity was possibly underestimated.

Germline V gene lookup returns CDR1 LNHDA and CDR2 SQIVND (reference sequence). The V gene lost 0 bases and the J gene lost 5 bases, with 7 bases spanning the gap. This CDR3 is 13 amino acids long. The data were produced by immunoSEQ multiplex PCR, yet TCRdb's version contains in-frame clones alone and is incomplete. This table holds approximately 150,000 clones, 90% to 95% found once. This TCR derives from an adult who received the AZD1222 COVID-19 vaccine. This chain joins TRBV19 and TRBJ1-1; D is unresolved. The specimen was peripheral blood, collected 28 days after the second AZD1222 dose. CDR3 DNA: TGTGCCAGTAGTATAGATCTGCGGACTGAAGCTTTCTTT. This codes for CASSIDLRTEAFF.